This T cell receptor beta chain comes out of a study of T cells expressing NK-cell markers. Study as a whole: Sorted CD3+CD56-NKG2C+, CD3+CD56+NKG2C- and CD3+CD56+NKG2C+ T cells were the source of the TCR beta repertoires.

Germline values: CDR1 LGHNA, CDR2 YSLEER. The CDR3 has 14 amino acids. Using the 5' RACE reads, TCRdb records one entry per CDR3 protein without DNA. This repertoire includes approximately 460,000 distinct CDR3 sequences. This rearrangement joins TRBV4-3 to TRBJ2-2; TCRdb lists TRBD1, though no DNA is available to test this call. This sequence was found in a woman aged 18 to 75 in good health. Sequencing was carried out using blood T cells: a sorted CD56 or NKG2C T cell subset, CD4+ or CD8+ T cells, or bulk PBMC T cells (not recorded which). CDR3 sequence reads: CASSNREYTGELFF.